These 10 T cell receptor beta chains were sequenced from one sample in a study of CD8+ T cells in alopecia areata. RNA, once extracted, was reverse transcribed into cDNA for use as the sequencing template. Measured with immunoSEQ multiplex PCR; TCRdb has only the in-frame clones, and not every one. The data show around 120,000 clones, roughly two thirds seen once. The sequenced sample was CD4+ T cells sorted from blood. The receptors originated from a human donor in good health.

The gene calls are TRBV2 and TRBJ2-1; D possibly corresponds to TRBD1 (5 bases). The CDR3 is 14 amino acids. The germline V gene encodes CDR1 SNHLY and CDR2 FYNNEI. The V and J ends lost 2 bases and 4 bases respectively, with 9 bases between them. The CDR3 DNA sequence: TGTGCCAGCAGTGAAACAAGGGGTTACAATGAGCAGTTCTTC. Translated, it gives CASSETRGYNEQFF.

This clone was recorded only once. The chain couples TRBV7-2 to TRBJ1-5, with D maybe TRBD1 (6 bases). The CDR3 runs 12 residues. Trimming removed 7 bases from V and 6 bases from J, with 10 bases in between. Germline CDR1 is SGHTA and CDR2 is FQGNSA. This CDR3 reads CASNQQGQPQHF. The CDR3 DNA follows: TGTGCCAGCAACCAACAGGGTCAGCCCCAGCATTTT.

The genes are TRBV5-4 and TRBJ2-7; D unresolved. V was cut by 0 bases and J by 2 bases, with 9 bases left in between. CDR3 length: 14 residues. CDR1 is SGHNT, CDR2 YYREEE, per germline (reference sequence). The CDR3: CASSLELGTYEQYF. DNA for the CDR3: TGTGCCAGCAGCTTGGAGCTAGGGACCTACGAGCAGTACTTC.

This clone was seen only a few times. The V and J genes are TRBV18 and TRBJ2-7; no clear D. Germline lookup yields CDR1 KGHSH and CDR2 LQKENI. This CDR3 comprises 12 residues. Trimming removed 3 bases at V and 3 bases at J, with 6 bases between. The CDR3 DNA is TGTGCCAGCTCACCGAATAACTACGAGCAGTACTTC. Protein: CASSPNNYEQYF.

V and J are TRBV5-1 and TRBJ2-1, with D unclear. Trimming took 0 bases from V and 15 from J, leaving 16 bases between them. Looked up from germline, CDR1 is SGHRS and CDR2 is YFSETQ. This CDR3 spans 13 amino acids. CDR3 nucleotides: TGCGCCAGCAGCTTGGATGACTCCAGGCGGCTGTTCTTC. This translates into CASSLDDSRRLFF.

This sequence joins TRBV4-1 and TRBJ2-1, with D uncertain. Per germline, CDR1 MGHRA and CDR2 YSYEKL. There are 12 residues in the CDR3. Trimming left V 3 bases short and J 6 bases short, with 6 bases between. CDR3: CASSQTLNEQFF. CDR3 in DNA: TGCGCCAGCAGCCAGACACTCAATGAGCAGTTCTTC.

J is TRBJ2-7 and V is TRBV5-1; no definite D call. The CDR3 contains 15 residues. Per the germline V gene, CDR1 is SGHRS and CDR2 is YFSETQ. The V end lost 10 bases, the J end lost 6 bases, and 26 bases lay between the germline ends. CDR3 in amino acids: CAGCSSPLPLGEQYF. CDR3 nucleotide sequence: TGCGCCGGCTGTTCCTCGCCATTACCCCTTGGCGAGCAGTACTTC.

The V gene is TRBV9, the J gene TRBJ2-5, with 10 nucleotides matching TRBD2. Germline lookup yields CDR1 SGDLS and CDR2 YYNGEE. This CDR3 is 14 amino acids long. The V and J ends lost 4 bases and 2 bases, in that order; junction bases with no gene match: 2. CDR3 sequence: CASSLAGGQETQYF. DNA for the CDR3: TGTGCCAGCAGCTTAGCGGGGGGACAAGAGACCCAGTACTTC.

Only one count was recorded for this clone. The rearrangement joins TRBV6-5 to TRBJ1-2, with 7 positions matching TRBD1. V lost 0 bases, J lost 10 bases, and 5 bases stayed unmatched. Germline values: CDR1 MNHEY, CDR2 SVGAGI. The CDR3 runs 13 residues. CDR3 coding DNA: TGTGCCAGCAGTTACTCGACAGGGAATGACTACACCTTC. This sequence encodes CASSYSTGNDYTF.

V and J are TRBV10-3 and TRBJ1-2; no clear D. Germline values: CDR1 ENHRY, CDR2 SYGVKD. This CDR3 contains 12 residues. The V and J ends lost 2 bases and 3 bases respectively, with 4 bases between them. The CDR3 sequence: CAISETDYGYTF. The CDR3 DNA reads TGTGCCATCAGTGAGACAGACTATGGCTACACCTTC.